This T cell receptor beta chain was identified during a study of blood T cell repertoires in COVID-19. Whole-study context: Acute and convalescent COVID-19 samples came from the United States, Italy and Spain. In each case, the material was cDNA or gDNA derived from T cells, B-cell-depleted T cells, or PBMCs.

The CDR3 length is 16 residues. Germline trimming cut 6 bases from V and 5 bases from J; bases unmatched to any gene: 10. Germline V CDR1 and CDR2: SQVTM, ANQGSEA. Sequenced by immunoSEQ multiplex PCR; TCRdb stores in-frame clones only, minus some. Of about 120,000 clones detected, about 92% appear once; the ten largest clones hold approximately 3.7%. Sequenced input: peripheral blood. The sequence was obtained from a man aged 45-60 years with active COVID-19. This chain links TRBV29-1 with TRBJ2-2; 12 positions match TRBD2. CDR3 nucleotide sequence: TGCAGCGTAGGCAATGGACTAGCGGGATCGACCGGGGAGCTGTTTTTT. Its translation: CSVGNGLAGSTGELFF.